A single sample gave rise to the 10 T cell receptor beta chains below, sequenced in a study of blood T cell repertoires in COVID-19. Only in-frame clones appear in the TCRdb table, and some are missing; sequencing was by immunoSEQ multiplex PCR. The data show 120,000 to 150,000 clones, 65% to 80% seen once. Sequencing was carried out using peripheral blood. The receptors were gathered from a man aged 55 to 70 with acute or convalescent COVID-19.

This sequence joins TRBV19 and TRBJ2-7, with a tentative D call TRBD1 (6 bases). This CDR3 is 14 amino acids long. CDR1 LNHDA and CDR2 SQIVND come from the germline V gene (reference sequence). The germline V and J ends were trimmed by 9 bases and 0 bases, with 15 bases remaining between them. The CDR3 nucleotides read TGTGCCAGCAACCGACAGGTATCCTCCTACGAGCAGTACTTC. It yields the protein CASNRQVSSYEQYF.

In its sample, this clone was seen a few times. This chain connects TRBV11-2 to TRBJ1-1; TRBD1 matches 7 bases. The germline V gene encodes CDR1 SGHAT and CDR2 FQNNGV. Losses at the gene ends were 5 bases for V and 4 bases for J; bases not matched to a gene: 4. The CDR3 loop spans 13 amino acids. CDR3: CASSTGVGTEAFF. For the CDR3, the DNA is TGTGCCAGCAGCACAGGGGTTGGCACTGAAGCTTTCTTT.

This sequence joins TRBV5-1 and TRBJ2-1; perhaps TRBD1 as D (7 bases). V lost 0 bases and J 7 bases, leaving 11 bases between the germline ends. Germline values: CDR1 SGHRS, CDR2 YFSETQ. The CDR3 runs to 14 residues. The CDR3 region is CASSLAAGGNEQFF. Written as DNA, the CDR3 is TGCGCCAGCAGCTTGGCGGCAGGGGGGAATGAGCAGTTCTTC.

V usage is TRBV11-2 and J usage is TRBJ2-5, with 12 bases aligning to TRBD1. The CDR3 covers 16 residues. V was pared by 3 bases and J by 6 bases, with 8 bases of the junction left unmatched. Germline lookup yields CDR1 SGHAT and CDR2 FQNNGV. This CDR3 reads CASSLVGGQGAQTQYF. The CDR3 coding sequence is TGTGCCAGCAGCTTGGTGGGGGGACAGGGGGCTCAGACCCAGTACTTC.

The chain combines TRBV19 with TRBJ1-5; 9 nucleotides match TRBD1. Germline loops: CDR1 LNHDA, CDR2 SQIVND (reference sequence). The CDR3 has 14 residues. The junction had 3 bases not matched to a gene; V was cut back by 5 bases and J by 4 bases. CDR3 protein: CASSADRGNQPQHF. CDR3 DNA: TGTGCCAGTAGTGCTGACAGGGGGAATCAGCCCCAGCATTTT.

The rearrangement links TRBV6-5 to TRBJ1-3; the D gene is possibly TRBD1 (5 bases). The CDR3 sequence is 16 residues long. The germline V gene has CDR1 MNHEY and CDR2 SVGAGI. Trimming pared 0 bases from V and 1 base from J, leaving 10 bases between. The CDR3 protein is CASSYSGDGSGNTIYF. The CDR3 region has the DNA TGTGCCAGCAGTTACTCAGGGGATGGATCTGGAAACACCATATATTTT.

The chain joins TRBV28 to TRBJ2-7, with 8 bases that match TRBD2. V dropped 6 bases and J dropped 6; count of bases not matched to a gene: 4. The CDR3 is made up of 12 amino acids. Germline assignment: CDR1 MDHEN and CDR2 SYDVKM. For the CDR3, the DNA is TGTGCCAGCAGAGTTCTAGCGGGCGAGCAGTACTTC. This translates into CASRVLAGEQYF. The full variable domain, rest sourced from reference TRBV28 and TRBJ2-7, is DVKVTQSSRYLVKRTGEKVFLECVQDMDHENMFWYRQDPGLGLRLIYFSYDVKMKEKGDIPEGYSVSREKKERFSLILESASTNQTSMYLCASRVLAGEQYFGPGTRLTVT.

There are a few counts of this clone. The chain employs TRBV12-5 and TRBJ2-3, with D maybe TRBD1 (6 bases). Trimming removed 0 bases at V and 5 bases at J, with 18 bases between. CDR3 length equals 17 residues. In germline, CDR1 is LGHNT, CDR2 FRNRAP. The CDR3 DNA follows: TGTGCTAGTGGTTTGGTACGAGGGGGAGCCCAGAGAGATACGCAGTATTTT. It translates to CASGLVRGGAQRDTQYF.

The rearrangement uses TRBV3-1 (or the pseudogene TRBV3-2) and TRBJ2-5, with 14 positions matching TRBD2. The V and J ends lost 3 bases and 4 bases, in that order; junction bases with no gene match: 22. This CDR3 contains 22 residues. Germline V lookup: CDR1 LGHDT, CDR2 YNNKEL (reference sequence). The CDR3 DNA sequence: TGTGCCAGCAGCCAGCTTGCAGGTACCGGGACTAGCGGGAGAGCTCGGAGAGAGACCCAGTACTTC. Translation gives CASSQLAGTGTSGRARRETQYF.

The chain is built from TRBV27 and TRBJ1-1; D gene ambiguous. With 6 bases removed from V and 1 base from J, the gap between germline ends came to 9 bases. The CDR3 is 13 residues long. The germline gives CDR1 MNHEY, CDR2 SMNVEV (reference sequence). Here the CDR3 reads CASRIWANTEAFF. The DNA for the CDR3 is TGTGCCAGCAGGATATGGGCGAACACTGAAGCTTTCTTT.